This paragraph reports one T cell receptor beta chain. The CDR3 spans 14 residues. CDR1 and CDR2 (germline): SGHRS, YFSETQ. V lost 5 bases to trimming and J lost 3 bases; unmatched junction nucleotides: 6. The data were produced by immunoSEQ multiplex PCR, yet TCRdb's version contains in-frame clones alone and is incomplete. The sample lists around 400,000 clones, about 88% occurring once. The entry originates in a study of Ad26.COV2.S vaccination and SARS-CoV-2 variants. Treatment in this sample: about 20 received Ad26.COV2.S at low or high dose, single or two shots; about five received placebo; per-sample allocation not given. The study sampled participants on day 63 after the first vaccine or placebo injection.

Material: peripheral blood, obtained in a trial of Ad26.COV2.S vaccine versus placebo. The V call is TRBV5-1, the J call TRBJ2-3, with 7 bases identical to TRBD1. This TCR was recovered from a person between 18 and 60 years old who received the Ad26.COV2.S COVID-19 vaccine or a placebo. The DNA for the CDR3 is TGCGCCAGCAGTTCCGGACAGGCAACAGATACGCAGTATTTT. Translating it yields CASSSGQATDTQYF. The full variable domain, with the rest looked up from reference TRBV5-1 and TRBJ2-3, is KAGVTQTPRYLIKTRGQQVTLSCSPISGHRSVSWYQQTPGQGLQFLFEYFSETQRNKGNFPGRFSGRQFSNSRSEMNVSTLELGDSALYLCASSSGQATDTQYFGPGTRLTVL.